This T cell receptor beta chain appears in the sequencing data of a study of regulatory T cells in long-lasting Graves disease. Overall study results and limits: Under persistent disease, TRBV28, TRBJ1-2 and TRBJ2-5 were used preferentially. Reduced TCR diversity was observed in persistent Graves' patients versus newly diagnosed patients.

Sequencing libraries for TCR beta were prepared with iRepertoire HTBI primers and Arm-PCR of CDR3 regions. Per the original data handling: Across the samples, identification revealed 60 to 75 TRBV and more than 11 TRBJ segments. TCRdb redid the calling of the multiplex PCR reads with MiXCR, one entry per CDR3 protein. None of the V and J calls come from the authors' own analysis; TCRdb made them. In the table there are roughly 450,000 distinct CDR3 sequences, about 25% of which are singletons. Trimming took 8 bases from V and 8 from J, leaving 24 bases between them. Germline CDR1 reads MNHEY; CDR2 reads SVGEGT. The CDR3 sequence is 16 residues long. Time point defined: persistent/refractory GD, antithyroid drugs over 5 years with positive TRAb. Extracted RNA from PBMCs served as the source of the TCR library. Approximately 9 milliliters of peripheral blood were taken and placed in EDTA tubes. Comment on this clonotype: Its antigen remains unknown.

The TCR was taken from a female donor with Graves disease. The chain uses TRBV6-2 or TRBV6-3 and TRBJ1-4, with a tentative D call TRBD1 (5 bases). The input for sequencing was peripheral blood mononuclear cells (PBMCs), taken when the disease was refractory, from a patient treated with antithyroid drugs. CDR3 protein: CASGRSPGEAAEKLFF. CDR3 nucleotide sequence: TGTGCCAGCGGGCGCTCCCCGGGGGAGGCGGCCGAAAAACTGTTTTTT.